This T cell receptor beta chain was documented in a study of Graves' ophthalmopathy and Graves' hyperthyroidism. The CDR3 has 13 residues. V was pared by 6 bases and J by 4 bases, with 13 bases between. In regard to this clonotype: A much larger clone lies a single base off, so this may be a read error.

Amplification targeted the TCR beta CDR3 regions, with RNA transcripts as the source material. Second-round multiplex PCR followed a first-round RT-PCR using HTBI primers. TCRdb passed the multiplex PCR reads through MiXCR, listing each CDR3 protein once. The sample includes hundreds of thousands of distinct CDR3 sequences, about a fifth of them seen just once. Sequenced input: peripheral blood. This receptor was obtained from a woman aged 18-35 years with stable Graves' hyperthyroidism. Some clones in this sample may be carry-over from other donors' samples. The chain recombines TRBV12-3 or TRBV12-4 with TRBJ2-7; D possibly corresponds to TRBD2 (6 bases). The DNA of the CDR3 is TGTGCCAGCAGCCTAAGGGCGGGGTACGAGCAGTACTTC. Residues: CASSLRAGYEQYF.